A selection of T cell receptor beta chains follows, all from one sample in a study of cytomegalovirus exposure and HLA in healthy donors. The protocol was immunoSEQ multiplex PCR, while the TCRdb copy is restricted to in-frame clones and leaves out a portion. The table includes over 150,000 clones, around 67% detected once. The source material was PBMCs. The receptors shown here come from a young woman in good health and CMV-seropositive. Each CDR3 is given with its conserved first and last residue. Each record gives: J gene, D gene, V gene, clone size, CDR3 protein, CDR3 DNA. D genes are given only for firm matches. Not all rows give a size; the values are once, few, many and, for expanded clones, a class.

j_call: TRBJ2-2; d_call: NA; v_call: TRBV28; clone_size: few; cdr3_aa: CASSPQGGIRELFF; cdr3_nt: TGTGCCAGCAGTCCTCAAGGAGGGATTAGGGAGCTGTTTTTT
j_call: TRBJ1-3; d_call: NA; v_call: TRBV4-1; clone_size: NA; cdr3_aa: CASSQDRGSSGNTIYF; cdr3_nt: TGCGCCAGCAGCCAAGATAGGGGGTCCTCTGGAAACACCATATATTTT
j_call: TRBJ2-7; d_call: TRBD1; v_call: TRBV7-9; clone_size: NA; cdr3_aa: CSSSSSGTGLYEQYF; cdr3_nt: TGTTCCAGCAGCTCATCCGGGACAGGGTTGTACGAGCAGTACTTC
j_call: TRBJ2-2; d_call: TRBD2; v_call: TRBV28; clone_size: NA; cdr3_aa: CASHRGGPNTGELFF; cdr3_nt: TGTGCCAGCCACCGGGGGGGGCCAAATACCGGGGAGCTGTTTTTT
j_call: TRBJ2-7; d_call: TRBD2; v_call: TRBV7-2; clone_size: NA; cdr3_aa: CASSLVPAGTSYEQYF; cdr3_nt: TGTGCCAGCAGCTTAGTCCCAGCGGGGACCTCCTACGAGCAGTACTTC
j_call: TRBJ1-5; d_call: NA; v_call: TRBV6-5; clone_size: NA; cdr3_aa: CASSSAGSRHQPQHF; cdr3_nt: TGTGCCAGCAGTTCCGCGGGGTCAAGGCATCAGCCCCAGCATTTT
j_call: TRBJ2-1; d_call: NA; v_call: TRBV5-1; clone_size: NA; cdr3_aa: CASSLGVSGSPGEQFF; cdr3_nt: TGCGCCAGCAGCTTGGGGGTCAGTGGGAGCCCCGGTGAGCAGTTCTTC
j_call: TRBJ1-1; d_call: TRBD1; v_call: TRBV18; clone_size: once; cdr3_aa: CASSPGTGGVRTEAFF; cdr3_nt: TGTGCCAGCTCACCAGGGACAGGGGGGGTGCGGACTGAAGCTTTCTTT
j_call: TRBJ2-1; d_call: TRBD2; v_call: TRBV28; clone_size: NA; cdr3_aa: CASSLIGWEGRNEQFF; cdr3_nt: TGTGCCAGCAGTTTAATCGGGTGGGAGGGTAGGAATGAGCAGTTCTTC
j_call: TRBJ2-3; d_call: NA; v_call: TRBV10-1; clone_size: NA; cdr3_aa: CASSPRDFITDTQYF; cdr3_nt: TGCGCCAGCAGCCCCCGGGACTTCATCACAGATACGCAGTATTTT
j_call: TRBJ2-4; d_call: TRBD2; v_call: TRBV6-8; clone_size: NA; cdr3_aa: CASSYSNTSGDKNIQYF; cdr3_nt: TGTGCCAGCAGTTACTCTAATACTAGCGGTGATAAAAACATTCAGTACTTC
j_call: TRBJ2-7; d_call: NA; v_call: TRBV16; clone_size: NA; cdr3_aa: CASSHYDTAYEQYF; cdr3_nt: TGTGCCAGCAGCCACTATGACACAGCCTACGAGCAGTACTTC
j_call: TRBJ2-7; d_call: TRBD1; v_call: TRBV28; clone_size: NA; cdr3_aa: CASSFKQGARSYEQYF; cdr3_nt: TGTGCCAGCAGTTTTAAACAGGGGGCTCGGTCCTACGAGCAGTACTTC
j_call: TRBJ2-7; d_call: TRBD1; v_call: TRBV7-2; clone_size: NA; cdr3_aa: CASSSDRGSSYEQYF; cdr3_nt: TGTGCCAGCAGCTCGGACAGGGGGAGCTCCTACGAGCAGTACTTC
j_call: TRBJ2-1; d_call: NA; v_call: TRBV14; clone_size: NA; cdr3_aa: CASSRLASVYNEQFF; cdr3_nt: TGTGCCAGCAGCCGCTTGGCTAGCGTCTACAATGAGCAGTTCTTC
j_call: TRBJ2-7; d_call: NA; v_call: TRBV28; clone_size: once; cdr3_aa: CARRSPYEQYF; cdr3_nt: TGTGCCAGACGAAGCCCCTACGAGCAGTACTTC
j_call: TRBJ1-4; d_call: TRBD1; v_call: TRBV5-8; clone_size: NA; cdr3_aa: CASSLGQDRVHEKLFF; cdr3_nt: TGTGCCAGCAGCTTGGGTCAAGACAGGGTCCATGAAAAACTGTTTTTT